This TCR beta chain was identified during a study of tumor-infiltrating lymphocytes in primary liver carcinoma. About the research overall: Resecting the tumor surgically was how the patients' primary liver carcinoma was treated.

The investigators made TCR beta cDNA from approximately 0.5 ug total RNA, using a constant-region primer. TCR beta libraries came from three nested multiplex PCR rounds using slightly modified ARM-PCR. Via MiXCR, TCRdb re-called the multiplex PCR reads, giving one row per CDR3 protein. The data contain about 310,000 distinct CDR3 sequences, more than 55% of them singletons. RNA isolated from unsorted whole blood supplied the blood RNA, with germline DNA also extracted. The sequence was collected from a woman aged 25 to 39 with primary liver carcinoma and hepatitis B virus infection. Sequencing was carried out using peripheral blood.

The CDR3 protein is CASSLNRASGEMWETQYF. The DNA of the CDR3 is TGCGCCAGCAGCCTAAACCGGGCTAGCGGGGAGATGTGGGAGACCCAGTACTTC. The chain recombines TRBV4-3 with TRBJ2-5, with 9 bases identical to TRBD2. Germline loops: CDR1 LGHNA, CDR2 YSLEER. The CDR3 loop spans 18 amino acids. V lost 4 bases, J lost 5 bases, and 17 bases stayed unmatched.